This record concerns one T cell receptor (beta chain) sequence. What it recognizes is unknown. This record belongs to a study of T cells after yellow fever vaccination. Study observations and caveats: FACS-sorted repertoires might harbor abundant contaminating clonotypes from the bulk population. Of the clonotypes, a small share occurred in both CD4 and CD8 compartments.

TCRdb itself ran the 5' RACE reads through MiXCR, one entry per CDR3 protein. This table holds some 350,000 distinct CDR3 sequences, around 6.5% found once. Sample: PBMCs, taken 5 days after the yellow fever booster vaccination. The source is a man between 25 and 39 years old who received the YFV17D yellow fever vaccine.

CDR3 protein: CASSSLYSGQAGETQYF. CDR3 DNA sequence: TGTGCCAGCAGCTCCCTTTACTCAGGACAGGCGGGAGAGACCCAGTACTTC. J is TRBJ2-5 and V is TRBV11-2, with 7 bases lining up with TRBD1. The J segment lost 4 bases and the V segment lost 4 bases, leaving 15 bases of the junction unmatched. This CDR3 region has 17 residues. Germline V lookup: CDR1 SGHAT, CDR2 FQNNGV.